The 9 T cell receptor beta chains in this list originate from one sample, sequenced in a study of regulatory T cells in long-lasting Graves disease. The time point was: newly diagnosed GD, antithyroid drugs for less than 3 months. PBMCs were the source of the RNA used for TCR sequencing. Arm-PCR of CDR3 regions and iRepertoire HTBI primers were used to build TCR beta libraries. MiXCR was run by TCRdb on the multiplex PCR reads, yielding one entry per CDR3 protein. The profile shows roughly 500,000 distinct CDR3 sequences, less than 15% of them singletons. The data were also submitted as part of a second study, on T cells in Graves' hyperthyroidism and ophthalmopathy.

The specimen was peripheral blood mononuclear cells (PBMCs), collected at new diagnosis, from a patient treated with antithyroid drugs. The receptors shown here come from a woman between 45 and 60 years old with Graves disease.

The chain employs TRBV5-5 and TRBJ2-6; 7 bases fit TRBD1. CDR1 is SGHKS, CDR2 YYEKEE, per germline (reference sequence). Germline trimming cut 4 bases from V and 0 bases from J; bases unmatched to any gene: 4. CDR3 size: 16 residues. CDR3: CASSGWDSSGANVLTF. The CDR3 DNA sequence: TGTGCCAGCAGCGGTTGGGACAGCTCTGGGGCCAACGTCCTGACTTTC.

This clonotype was seen more than once but under ten times. DNA of the CDR3: TGTGCCAGCAGGAACTCTAGGGGGAGCACAGATACGCAGTATTTT. Protein sequence: CASRNSRGSTDTQYF. The chain couples TRBV27 to TRBJ2-3; D might be TRBD1 (6 bases). Germline CDR1 reads MNHEY; CDR2 reads SMNVEV (reference sequence). The germline V and J ends were trimmed by 6 bases and 0 bases, with 13 bases remaining between them. The CDR3 has 15 amino acids.

This clonotype has ten or more counts. V is TRBV2 and J is TRBJ1-2; D unresolved. This CDR3 is 13 amino acids long. Germline CDR1 and CDR2: SNHLY and FYNNEI. V was pared by 4 bases and J by 4 bases, with 10 bases between. CDR3 DNA: TGTGCCAGCAGTGTAGCCAGCGGCTATGGCTACACCTTC. It translates to CASSVASGYGYTF.

The V call is TRBV25-1, the J call TRBJ2-2; a weak D match, TRBD1 (5 bases). The germline CDR1 and CDR2 sequences are MGHDK and SYGVNS. The CDR3 loop spans 14 amino acids. The V end was cut by 0 bases, the J end by 5 bases, with 7 bases between. The CDR3 nucleotides are TGTGCCAGCAGTGAATACAGGGCGACCGGGGAGCTGTTTTTT. Translated: CASSEYRATGELFF.

This clonotype was seen ten or more times. This chain uses TRBV28 with TRBJ2-4; 13 bases align to TRBD2. This CDR3 has 14 amino acids. Trimming took 6 bases from V and 8 from J; bases not matched to a gene: 4. Germline CDR1 and CDR2: MDHEN and SYDVKM. This CDR3 reads CASSGTSGMYIQYF. The CDR3 nucleotides are TGTGCCAGCAGCGGGACTAGCGGGATGTACATTCAGTACTTC.

As concerns this clonotype: This may come from a read error, since a much larger clone is one base off. The CDR3 carries no conserved terminal phenylalanine or tryptophan, so it likely arises from a read error. This chain links TRBV5-1 with TRBJ1-5; D ambiguous. The CDR3 totals 15 residues. The germline V and J ends were trimmed by 2 bases and 1 base, with 10 bases remaining between them. Germline-derived CDR1 and CDR2 are SGHRS and YFSETQ. The CDR3: CASSFTGSSNQPQHL. CDR3 in DNA: TGCGCCAGCAGCTTTACGGGGTCGAGCAATCAGCCCCAGCATCTT.

The chain uses TRBV5-4 and TRBJ2-5, with a possible D match to TRBD1 (5 bases). V was shortened by 4 bases and J by 5 bases, with 15 bases between the two germline ends. The length of the CDR3 is 14 residues. Germline values: CDR1 SGHNT, CDR2 YYREEE (reference sequence). This CDR3 reads CASSRVGQWETQYF. DNA for the CDR3: TGTGCCAGCAGCCGGGTGGGGCAGTGGGAGACCCAGTACTTC.

V gene TRBV3-1 combines with J gene TRBJ1-2, with 7 bases that match TRBD1. Germline-derived CDR1 and CDR2 are LGHDT and YNNKEL (reference sequence). This CDR3 is 14 amino acids long. V dropped 1 base and J dropped 7; count of bases not matched to a gene: 6. The CDR3 DNA reads TGTGCCAGCAGCCAAGCGCAGGGGGATGTTGGCTACACCTTC. It translates to CASSQAQGDVGYTF.

This clonotype was counted ten times or more. As DNA, the CDR3 is TGTGCCTGGACGGGACGGAGCTCCTACAATGAGCAGTTCTTC. Amino acid sequence: CAWTGRSSYNEQFF. The chain recombines TRBV30 with TRBJ2-1; D is perhaps TRBD1 or TRBD2 (5 bases each). This CDR3 region has 14 residues. Trimming pared 4 bases from V and 0 bases from J, leaving 10 bases between. Germline assignment: CDR1 GTSNPN and CDR2 SVGIG (reference sequence).